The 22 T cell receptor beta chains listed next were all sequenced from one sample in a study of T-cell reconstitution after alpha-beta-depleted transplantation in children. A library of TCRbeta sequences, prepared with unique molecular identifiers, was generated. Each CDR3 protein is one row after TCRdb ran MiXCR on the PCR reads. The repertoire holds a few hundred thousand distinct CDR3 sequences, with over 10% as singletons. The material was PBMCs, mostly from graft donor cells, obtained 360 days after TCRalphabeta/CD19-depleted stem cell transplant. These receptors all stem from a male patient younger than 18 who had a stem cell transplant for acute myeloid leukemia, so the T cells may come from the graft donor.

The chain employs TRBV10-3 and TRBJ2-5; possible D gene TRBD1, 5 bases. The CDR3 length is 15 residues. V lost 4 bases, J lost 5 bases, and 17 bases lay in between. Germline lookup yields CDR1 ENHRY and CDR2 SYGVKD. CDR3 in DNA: TGTGCCATCAGTGGGGGCGCGAAAGGGTGGGAGACCCAGTACTTC. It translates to CAISGGAKGWETQYF.

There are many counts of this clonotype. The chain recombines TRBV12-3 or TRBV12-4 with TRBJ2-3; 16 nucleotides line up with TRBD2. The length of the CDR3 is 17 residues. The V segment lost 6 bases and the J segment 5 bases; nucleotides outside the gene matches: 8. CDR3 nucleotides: TGTGCCAGCAGCTGGGGACTAGCGGGAGGGCCGGTAGATACGCAGTATTTT. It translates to CASSWGLAGGPVDTQYF.

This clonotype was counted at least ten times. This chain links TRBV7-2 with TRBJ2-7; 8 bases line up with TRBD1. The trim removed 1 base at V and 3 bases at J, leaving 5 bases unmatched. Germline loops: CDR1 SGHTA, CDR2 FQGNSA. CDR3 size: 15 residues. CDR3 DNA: TGTGCCAGCAGCTTAGTAGGGACAGGTCTCTACGAGCAGTACTTC. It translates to CASSLVGTGLYEQYF.

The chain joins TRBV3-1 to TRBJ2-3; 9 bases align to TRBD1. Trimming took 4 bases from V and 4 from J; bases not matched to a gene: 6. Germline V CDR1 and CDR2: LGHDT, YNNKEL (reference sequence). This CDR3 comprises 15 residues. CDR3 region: CASSLRQGGADTQYF. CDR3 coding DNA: TGTGCCAGCAGCCTCCGACAGGGGGGGGCAGATACGCAGTATTTT.

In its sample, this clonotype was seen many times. In DNA, the CDR3 is TGTGCCAGCATCCCGGCGGCAGGACCCTACGAGCAGTACTTC. This gives the protein CASIPAAGPYEQYF. This chain joins TRBV5-5 and TRBJ2-7; D not certain. The germline V gene has CDR1 SGHKS and CDR2 YYEKEE (reference sequence). The CDR3 is 14 amino acids. V lost 6 bases and J 2 bases, leaving 15 bases between the germline ends.

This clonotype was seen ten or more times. CDR3 residues: CASKPTRALAKNIQYF. The DNA of the CDR3 is TGTGCCAGCAAACCGACTAGGGCCCTAGCCAAAAACATTCAGTACTTC. The chain recombines TRBV6-5 with TRBJ2-4; perhaps TRBD2 as D (6 bases). The V end was cut by 7 bases, the J end by 0 bases, with 16 bases between. The CDR3 loop spans 16 amino acids. Germline V gives CDR1 MNHEY, CDR2 SVGAGI.

CDR3 protein: CASRTVSYNEQFF. CDR3 DNA: TGTGCCAGCAGGACAGTCTCCTACAATGAGCAGTTCTTC. The chain recombines TRBV28 with TRBJ2-1; D is perhaps TRBD1 (5 bases). Germline loops: CDR1 MDHEN, CDR2 SYDVKM. Deletions cut 6 bases from V and 0 bases from J, with 6 bases between. CDR3 length: 13 amino acids.

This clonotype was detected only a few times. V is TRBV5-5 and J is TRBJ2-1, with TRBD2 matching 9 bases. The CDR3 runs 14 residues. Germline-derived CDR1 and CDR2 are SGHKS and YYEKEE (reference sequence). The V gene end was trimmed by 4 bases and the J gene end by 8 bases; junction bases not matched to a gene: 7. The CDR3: CASSRSGSGYEQFF. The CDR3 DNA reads TGTGCCAGCAGCCGTAGCGGGAGTGGGTATGAGCAGTTCTTC. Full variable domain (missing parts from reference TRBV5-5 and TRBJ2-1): DAGVTQSPTHLIKTRGQQVTLRCSPISGHKSVSWYQQVLGQGPQFIFQYYEKEERGRGNFPDRFSARQFPNYSSELNVNALLLGDSALYLCASSRSGSGYEQFFGPGTRLTVL.

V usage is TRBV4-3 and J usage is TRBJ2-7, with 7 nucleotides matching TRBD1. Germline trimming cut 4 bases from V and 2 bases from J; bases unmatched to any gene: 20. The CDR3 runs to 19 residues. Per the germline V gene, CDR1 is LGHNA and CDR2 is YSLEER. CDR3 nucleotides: TGCGCCAGCAGCCTATACTCGGTCCTACCCGGGACAGAGCCCTACGAGCAGTACTTC. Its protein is CASSLYSVLPGTEPYEQYF.

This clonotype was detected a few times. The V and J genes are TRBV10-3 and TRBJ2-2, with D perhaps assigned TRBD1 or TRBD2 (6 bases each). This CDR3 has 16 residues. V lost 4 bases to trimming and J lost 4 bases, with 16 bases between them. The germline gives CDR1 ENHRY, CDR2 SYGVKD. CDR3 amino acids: CAISVGGMPVTGELFF. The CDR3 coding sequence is TGTGCCATCAGTGTAGGGGGGATGCCAGTCACCGGGGAGCTGTTTTTT.

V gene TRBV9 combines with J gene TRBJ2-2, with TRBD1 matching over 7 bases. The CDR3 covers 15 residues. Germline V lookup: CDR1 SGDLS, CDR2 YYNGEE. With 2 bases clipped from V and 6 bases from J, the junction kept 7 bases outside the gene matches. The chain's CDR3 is CASSVAQGMAGELFF. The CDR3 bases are TGTGCCAGCAGCGTGGCACAGGGGATGGCCGGGGAGCTGTTTTTT.

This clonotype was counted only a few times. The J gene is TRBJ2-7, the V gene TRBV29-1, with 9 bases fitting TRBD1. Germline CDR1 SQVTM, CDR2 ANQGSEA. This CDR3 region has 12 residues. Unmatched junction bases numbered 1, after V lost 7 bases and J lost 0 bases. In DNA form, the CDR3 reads TGCAGCGGGACAGGGGCCTCCTACGAGCAGTACTTC. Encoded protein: CSGTGASYEQYF.

CDR3 coding DNA: TGTGCCAGCAGCTATAGCGGGAAGGAGACCCAGTACTTC. Its protein is CASSYSGKETQYF. V and J are TRBV28 and TRBJ2-5; TRBD2 agrees at 8 bases. This CDR3 is 13 amino acids long. Germline-derived CDR1 and CDR2 are MDHEN and SYDVKM. V was clipped by 6 bases and J by 5 bases; unmatched bases: 5.

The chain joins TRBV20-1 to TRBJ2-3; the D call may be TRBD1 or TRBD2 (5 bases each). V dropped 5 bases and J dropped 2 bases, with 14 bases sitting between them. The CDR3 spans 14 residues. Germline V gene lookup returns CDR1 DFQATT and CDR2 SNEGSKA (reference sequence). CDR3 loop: CSAPPGLVTDTQYF. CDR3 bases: TGCAGTGCTCCCCCGGGGCTAGTCACAGATACGCAGTATTTT.

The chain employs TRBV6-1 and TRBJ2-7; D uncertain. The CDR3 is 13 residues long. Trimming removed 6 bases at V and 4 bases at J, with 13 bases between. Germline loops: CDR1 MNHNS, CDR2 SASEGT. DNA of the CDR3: TGTGCCAGCAGCGCCCGAACAGCTTACGAGCAGTACTTC. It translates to CASSARTAYEQYF.

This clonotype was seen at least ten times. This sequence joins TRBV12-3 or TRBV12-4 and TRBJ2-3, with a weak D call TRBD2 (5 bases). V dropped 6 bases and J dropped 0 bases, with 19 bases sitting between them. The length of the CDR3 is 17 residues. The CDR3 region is CASSNPRELRSTDTQYF. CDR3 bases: TGTGCCAGCAGCAACCCCCGGGAACTGAGAAGCACAGATACGCAGTATTTT.

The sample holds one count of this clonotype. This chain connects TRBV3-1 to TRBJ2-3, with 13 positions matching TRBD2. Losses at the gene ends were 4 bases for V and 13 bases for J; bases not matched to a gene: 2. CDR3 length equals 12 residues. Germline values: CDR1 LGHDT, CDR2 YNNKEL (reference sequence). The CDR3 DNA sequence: TGTGCCAGCAGCCGGGGACTAGCGGGAAAGTATTTT. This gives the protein CASSRGLAGKYF.

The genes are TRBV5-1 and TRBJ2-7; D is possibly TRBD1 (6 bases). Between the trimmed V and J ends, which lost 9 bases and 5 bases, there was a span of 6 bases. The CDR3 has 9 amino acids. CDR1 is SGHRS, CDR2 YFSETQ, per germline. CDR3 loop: CANRDEQYF. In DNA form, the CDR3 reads TGCGCCAACAGGGACGAGCAGTACTTC.

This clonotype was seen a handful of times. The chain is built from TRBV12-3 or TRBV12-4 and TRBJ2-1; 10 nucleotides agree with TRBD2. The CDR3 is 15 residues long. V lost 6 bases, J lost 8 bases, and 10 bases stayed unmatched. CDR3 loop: CASRLLAGAMDEQFF. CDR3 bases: TGTGCCAGCAGATTGCTAGCGGGAGCTATGGATGAGCAGTTCTTC.

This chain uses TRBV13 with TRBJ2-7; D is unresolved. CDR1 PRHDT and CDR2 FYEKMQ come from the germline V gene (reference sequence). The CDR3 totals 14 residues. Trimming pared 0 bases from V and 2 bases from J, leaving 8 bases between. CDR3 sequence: CASSLGAGTYEQYF. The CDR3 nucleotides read TGTGCCAGCAGCTTAGGGGCAGGTACCTACGAGCAGTACTTC.

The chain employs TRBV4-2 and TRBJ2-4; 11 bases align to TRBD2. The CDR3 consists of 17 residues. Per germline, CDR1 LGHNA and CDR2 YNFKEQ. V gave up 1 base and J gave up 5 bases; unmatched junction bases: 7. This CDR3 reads CASSQGLAGRGENIQYF. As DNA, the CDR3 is TGTGCCAGCAGCCAAGGACTAGCGGGACGAGGGGAAAACATTCAGTACTTC.

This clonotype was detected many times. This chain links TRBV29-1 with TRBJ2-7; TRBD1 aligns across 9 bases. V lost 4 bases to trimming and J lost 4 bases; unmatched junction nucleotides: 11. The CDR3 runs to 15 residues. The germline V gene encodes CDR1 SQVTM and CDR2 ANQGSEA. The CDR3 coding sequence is TGCAGCGTTGCCGAACCGACAGGGGGGTTATACGAGCAGTACTTC. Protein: CSVAEPTGGLYEQYF.